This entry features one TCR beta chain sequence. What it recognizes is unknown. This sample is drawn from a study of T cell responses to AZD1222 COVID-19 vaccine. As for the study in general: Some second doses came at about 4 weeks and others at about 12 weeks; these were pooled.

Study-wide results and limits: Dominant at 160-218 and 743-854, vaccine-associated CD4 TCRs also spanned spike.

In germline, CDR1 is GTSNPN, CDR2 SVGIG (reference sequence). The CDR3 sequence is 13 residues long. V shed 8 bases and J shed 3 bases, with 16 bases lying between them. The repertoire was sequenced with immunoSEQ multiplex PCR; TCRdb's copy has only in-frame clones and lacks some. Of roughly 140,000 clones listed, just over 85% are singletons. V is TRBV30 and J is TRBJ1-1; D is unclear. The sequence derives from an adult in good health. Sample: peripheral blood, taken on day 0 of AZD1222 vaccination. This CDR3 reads CAAQWGLYTEAFF. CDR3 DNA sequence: TGTGCCGCCCAGTGGGGTCTGTACACTGAAGCTTTCTTT.